The 5 T cell receptor beta chains presented below share a single source sample, sequenced in a study of siplizumab effects on memory and regulatory T cells. Cocultured for five to seven days at 37°C were the mixed lymphocyte reaction cells. The repertoire was sequenced with immunoSEQ multiplex PCR; TCRdb's copy has only in-frame clones and lacks some. The top ten clones hold around 5.1% of a sample with 17,000 or so clones, under 50% of them seen once. Antigens of these TCRs are unknown. Sequencing used CFSE-low (dividing) CD4+ T cells sorted from an allogeneic mixed lymphocyte reaction. These TCRs come from a human donor in good health; the cells came from an allogeneic mixed lymphocyte reaction.

The rearrangement uses TRBV9 and TRBJ2-3; perhaps TRBD2 as D (5 bases). The length of the CDR3 is 14 residues. CDR1 is SGDLS, CDR2 YYNGEE, per germline. V was shortened by 0 bases and J by 4 bases, with 9 bases between the two germline ends. The CDR3 protein is CASSVGLAADTQYF. The CDR3 DNA reads TGTGCCAGCAGCGTAGGTCTAGCTGCAGATACGCAGTATTTT.

This chain joins TRBV7-2 and TRBJ2-1; TRBD1 aligns across 7 bases. The ends lost 3 bases at V and 2 bases at J; junction bases unmatched: 4. CDR3 length: 15 residues. The germline gives CDR1 SGHTA, CDR2 FQGNSA. This CDR3 is CASSLSTGTYNEQFF. CDR3 DNA sequence: TGTGCCAGCAGCTTGTCGACAGGGACCTACAATGAGCAGTTCTTC.

Only a few counts were recorded for this clone. The V and J genes are TRBV18 and TRBJ1-4, with D possibly being TRBD1 (5 bases). Germline CDR1 KGHSH, CDR2 LQKENI. The CDR3 consists of 13 residues. V lost 3 bases and J 4 bases, leaving 6 bases between the germline ends. The CDR3 loop reads CASSPGLNEKLFF. For the CDR3, the DNA is TGTGCCAGCTCACCGGGACTTAATGAAAAACTGTTTTTT.

The V gene is TRBV6-5, the J gene TRBJ1-1, with unresolved D. The V end lost 0 bases, the J end lost 2 bases, and 7 bases lay between the germline ends. Germline assignment: CDR1 MNHEY and CDR2 SVGAGI. The length of the CDR3 is 14 residues. This CDR3 is CASSYSNGNTEAFF. The CDR3 DNA sequence: TGTGCCAGCAGTTACTCGAACGGTAACACTGAAGCTTTCTTT.

The chain recombines TRBV2 with TRBJ2-5; no firm D call. V was trimmed by 8 bases and J by 1 base, leaving 2 bases between them. This CDR3 region has 10 residues. CDR1 and CDR2 from the germline V gene are SNHLY and FYNNEI. CDR3 amino acids: CASGQETQYF. As DNA, the CDR3 is TGTGCCAGCGGCCAAGAGACCCAGTACTTC.